This TCR beta chain is drawn from a study of human T cells and chemical hapten exposure. Overall study results and limits: In the PT1 data, expanded TCR counts showed a positive correlation with patch test score. Since the donors had alopecia, their immune response may not be the same as that of healthy people. Versus controls, expanded TCRs had significantly more large CDR3 similarity clusters.

CDR1 is SGHTA and CDR2 is FQGTGA in the germline V gene. CDR3 size: 13 residues. The V segment lost 3 bases and the J segment 11 bases; nucleotides outside the gene matches: 7. Per the original methods: The number of TCRs in each sample had a median of around 96,000 and spanned about 23,224 to 700,000. From the RACE reads, TCRdb called clonotypes with MiXCR, one entry per CDR3 protein. TCRdb's processing, not the authors' own work, is the source of the V and J calls. This sample has approximately 120,000 distinct CDR3 sequences; roughly a tenth occur once, and the top ten carry around 3%. Time point given: patch test 2, 6 weeks after DPC sensitization. The treatment: therapeutic diphenylcyclopropenone sensitization with weekly scalp DPC. This clonotype was seen repeatedly, ten times or more. Its antigen is still unknown.

This clonotype was obtained from a woman between 35 and 50 years old with alopecia areata. Some clones in this sample may be carry-over from other donors' samples. The chain links TRBV7-3 to TRBJ2-1, with 7 bases fitting TRBD2. The sample consisted of whole blood, taken in connection with sensitization to the hapten diphenylcyclopropenone (DPC). The CDR3 loop is CASSFGAGDQQFF. DNA for the CDR3: TGTGCCAGCAGCTTCGGGGCGGGGGACCAGCAGTTCTTC.